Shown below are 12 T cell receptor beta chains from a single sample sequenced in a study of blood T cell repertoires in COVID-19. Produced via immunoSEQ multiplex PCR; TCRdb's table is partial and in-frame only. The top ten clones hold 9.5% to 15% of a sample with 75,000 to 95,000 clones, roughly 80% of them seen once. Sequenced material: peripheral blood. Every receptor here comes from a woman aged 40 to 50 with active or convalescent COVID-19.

DNA of the CDR3: TGTGCCAGCAGCCCCTCTAGCGGGCTCTACGAGCAGTACTTC. Protein: CASSPSSGLYEQYF. The chain combines TRBV11-2 with TRBJ2-7, with 8 bases fitting TRBD2. The CDR3 loop spans 14 amino acids. V gave up 5 bases and J gave up 3 bases; unmatched junction bases: 6. Per germline, CDR1 SGHAT and CDR2 FQNNGV.

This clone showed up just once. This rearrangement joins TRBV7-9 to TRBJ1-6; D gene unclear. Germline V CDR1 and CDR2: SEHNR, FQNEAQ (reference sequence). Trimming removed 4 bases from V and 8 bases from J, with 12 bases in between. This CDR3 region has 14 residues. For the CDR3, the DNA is TGTGCCAGCAGCTCGGGGTACGGATATTCACCCCTCCACTTT. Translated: CASSSGYGYSPLHF.

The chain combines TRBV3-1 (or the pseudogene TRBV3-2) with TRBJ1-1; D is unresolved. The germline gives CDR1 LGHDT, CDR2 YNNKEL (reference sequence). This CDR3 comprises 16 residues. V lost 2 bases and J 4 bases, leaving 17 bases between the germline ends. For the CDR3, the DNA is TGTGCCAGCAGCCAACCAAGTTTCGGCGGGCCCACTGAAGCTTTCTTT. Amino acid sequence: CASSQPSFGGPTEAFF.

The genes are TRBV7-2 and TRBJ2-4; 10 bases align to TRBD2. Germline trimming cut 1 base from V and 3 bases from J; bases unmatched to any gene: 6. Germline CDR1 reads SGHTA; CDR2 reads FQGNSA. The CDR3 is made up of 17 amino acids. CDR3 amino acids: CASSLGLAGVYKNIQYF. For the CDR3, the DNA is TGTGCCAGCAGCTTAGGCCTAGCGGGGGTTTACAAAAACATTCAGTACTTC.

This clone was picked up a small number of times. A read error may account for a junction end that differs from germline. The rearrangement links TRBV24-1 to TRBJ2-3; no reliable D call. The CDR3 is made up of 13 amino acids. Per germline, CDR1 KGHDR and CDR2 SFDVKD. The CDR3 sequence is CATGDLSTDTQYF. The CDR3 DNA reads TGTGCCACCGGTGACCTCAGCACAGATACGCAGTATTTT.

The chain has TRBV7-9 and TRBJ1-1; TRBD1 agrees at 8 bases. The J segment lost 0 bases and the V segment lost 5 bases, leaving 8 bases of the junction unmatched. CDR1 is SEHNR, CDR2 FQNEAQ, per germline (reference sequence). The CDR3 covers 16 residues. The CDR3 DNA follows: TGTGCCAGCAGCGCCGGAGGACAGGGAATGAACACTGAAGCTTTCTTT. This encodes CASSAGGQGMNTEAFF. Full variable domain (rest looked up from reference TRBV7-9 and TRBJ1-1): DTGVSQNPRHKITKRGQNVTFRCDPISEHNRLYWYRQTLGQGPEFLTYFQNEAQLEKSRLLSDRFSAERPKGSFSTLEIQRTEQGDSAMYLCASSAGGQGMNTEAFFGQGTRLTVV.

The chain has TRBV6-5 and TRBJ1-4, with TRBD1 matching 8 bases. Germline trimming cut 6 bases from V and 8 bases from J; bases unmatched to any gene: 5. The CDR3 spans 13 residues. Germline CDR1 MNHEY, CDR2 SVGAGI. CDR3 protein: CASRSRDREKLFF. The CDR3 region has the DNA TGTGCCAGCAGATCTCGGGACAGGGAAAAACTGTTTTTT.

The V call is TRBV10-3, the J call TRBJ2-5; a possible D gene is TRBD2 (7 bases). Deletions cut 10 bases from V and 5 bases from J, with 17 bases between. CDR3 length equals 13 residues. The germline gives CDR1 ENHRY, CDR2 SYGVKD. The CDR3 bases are TGTGCCACAGCACCCGGGGGGCTGGAGACCCAGTACTTC. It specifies CATAPGGLETQYF.

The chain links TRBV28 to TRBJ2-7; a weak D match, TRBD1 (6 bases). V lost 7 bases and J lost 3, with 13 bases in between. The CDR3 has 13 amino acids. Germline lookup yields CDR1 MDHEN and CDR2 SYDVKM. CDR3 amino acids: CASTMGHFYEQYF. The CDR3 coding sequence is TGTGCCAGCACCATGGGACATTTCTACGAGCAGTACTTC.

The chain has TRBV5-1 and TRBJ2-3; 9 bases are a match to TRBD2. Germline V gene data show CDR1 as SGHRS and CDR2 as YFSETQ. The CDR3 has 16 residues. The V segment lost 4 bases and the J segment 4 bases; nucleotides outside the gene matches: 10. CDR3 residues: CASSPTAGGLADTQYF. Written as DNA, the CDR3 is TGCGCCAGCAGCCCAACGGCGGGGGGGTTGGCAGATACGCAGTATTTT.

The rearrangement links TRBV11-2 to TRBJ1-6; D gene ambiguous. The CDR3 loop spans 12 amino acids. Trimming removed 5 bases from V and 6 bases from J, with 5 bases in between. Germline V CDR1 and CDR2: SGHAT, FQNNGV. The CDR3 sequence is CASSLSNSPLHF. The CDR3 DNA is TGTGCCAGCAGCCTGAGTAATTCACCCCTCCACTTT.

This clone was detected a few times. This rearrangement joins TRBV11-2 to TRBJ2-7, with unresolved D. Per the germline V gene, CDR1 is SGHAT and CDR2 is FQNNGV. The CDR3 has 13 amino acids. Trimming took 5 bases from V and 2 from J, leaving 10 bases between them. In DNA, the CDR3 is TGTGCCAGCAGCCCCTTTGGGCCCTACGAGCAGTACTTC. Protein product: CASSPFGPYEQYF.